The rows below give T cell receptor beta chains drawn from one sample of a study of regulatory T cells in long-lasting Graves disease. TCRdb redid the calling of the multiplex PCR reads with MiXCR, one entry per CDR3 protein. The sample has roughly 320,000 distinct CDR3 sequences, around 17% seen once; the top ten hold just under 30%. The same sample was also used in a study of T cells in Graves' hyperthyroidism and ophthalmopathy.

The starting material was peripheral blood mononuclear cells (PBMCs), obtained at new diagnosis, from a patient treated with antithyroid drugs. All receptors derive from a middle-aged man with Graves disease. Each CDR3 is given with its conserved first and last residue. Fields, in order: J gene, clone size, D gene, V gene, CDR3 protein, CDR3 DNA. The D gene is left open where the match is weak. Not every row has a clone size; where given, it reads once, few, many or a size class.

J gene: TRBJ1-4; clone size: many; D gene: .; V gene: TRBV28; CDR3 protein: CASSPMWPTNEKLFF; CDR3 DNA: TGTGCCAGCAGCCCCATGTGGCCTACTAATGAAAAACTGTTTTTT
J gene: TRBJ1-6; clone size: .; D gene: TRBD1; V gene: TRBV18; CDR3 protein: CASSPRRQGAFSPLHF; CDR3 DNA: TGTGCCAGCTCACCTAGAAGACAGGGGGCATTTTCACCCCTCCACTTT
J gene: TRBJ2-7; clone size: many; D gene: .; V gene: TRBV30; CDR3 protein: CAWSVKAGNREQYF; CDR3 DNA: TGTGCCTGGAGTGTAAAGGCAGGAAACCGCGAGCAGTACTTC
J gene: TRBJ2-1; clone size: few; D gene: .; V gene: TRBV12-3/TRBV12-4; CDR3 protein: CASRTLGENEQFF; CDR3 DNA: TGTGCCAGCAGAACCTTAGGGGAGAATGAGCAGTTCTTC
J gene: TRBJ2-5; clone size: .; D gene: .; V gene: TRBV6-5; CDR3 protein: CASSYPGLETQYF; CDR3 DNA: TGTGCCAGCAGTTACCCGGGATTGGAGACCCAGTACTTC
J gene: TRBJ1-4; clone size: many; D gene: .; V gene: TRBV6-1; CDR3 protein: CASTTGSGDEKLFF; CDR3 DNA: TGTGCCAGTACTACAGGGTCGGGAGATGAAAAACTGTTTTTT
J gene: TRBJ2-1; clone size: many; D gene: .; V gene: TRBV28; CDR3 protein: CASTLTGQSYNEQFF; CDR3 DNA: TGTGCCAGCACCCTGACAGGACAGTCCTACAATGAGCAGTTCTTC
J gene: TRBJ2-2; clone size: many; D gene: .; V gene: TRBV28; CDR3 protein: CATTGPTFGRTNTGELFF; CDR3 DNA: TGTGCCACAACTGGCCCTACCTTCGGACGGACGAACACCGGGGAGCTGTTTTTT
J gene: TRBJ2-5; clone size: many; D gene: .; V gene: TRBV4-1; CDR3 protein: CASSQARTGMETQYF; CDR3 DNA: TGCGCCAGCAGCCAGGCTAGAACAGGGATGGAGACCCAGTACTTC
J gene: TRBJ2-1; clone size: many; D gene: .; V gene: TRBV2; CDR3 protein: CASGKAGTYGGEQFF; CDR3 DNA: TGTGCCAGCGGGAAGGCAGGGACTTACGGGGGTGAGCAGTTCTTC
J gene: TRBJ2-5; clone size: .; D gene: .; V gene: TRBV5-8; CDR3 protein: CASSPRPGGETQYF; CDR3 DNA: TGTGCCAGCAGCCCCCGACCGGGTGGTGAGACCCAGTACTTC
J gene: TRBJ1-6; clone size: many; D gene: .; V gene: TRBV27; CDR3 protein: CASSLEYPGVGNSPLHF; CDR3 DNA: TGTGCCAGCAGTTTAGAGTATCCGGGGGTAGGAAATTCACCCCTCCACTTT
J gene: TRBJ1-1; clone size: .; D gene: .; V gene: TRBV5-1; CDR3 protein: CASSLEGSPTTEAFF; CDR3 DNA: TGCGCCAGCAGCTTGGAGGGCAGCCCGACCACTGAAGCTTTCTTT
J gene: TRBJ2-2; clone size: .; D gene: TRBD2; V gene: TRBV6-2/TRBV6-3; CDR3 protein: CASSTLAGTNTGELFF; CDR3 DNA: TGTGCCAGCAGCACCCTAGCGGGGACGAACACCGGGGAGCTGTTTTTT
J gene: TRBJ2-7; clone size: many; D gene: .; V gene: TRBV28; CDR3 protein: CASQGYEQYF; CDR3 DNA: TGTGCCAGCCAGGGCTACGAGCAGTACTTC